This TCR beta chain is drawn from a study of cytomegalovirus exposure and HLA in healthy donors. This PCR relied on a set of 60 Vbeta primers and 13 Jbeta primers. The data were produced by immunoSEQ multiplex PCR, yet TCRdb's version contains in-frame clones alone and is incomplete. This table has 100,000 or so clones, about 80% appearing once. About this clone: Its specificity is not known.

CDR1 ENHRY and CDR2 SYGVKD come from the germline V gene. The CDR3 has 13 residues. Trimming removed 10 bases from V and 4 bases from J; junction bases left unmatched: 7. Study observations and caveats: At a 0.05 false discovery rate, a later analysis found some 18,000 TCR beta sequences to be associated with HLA alleles. A missense DCLRE1C variant was associated with V- and J-gene trimming of TCR beta chains in a later analysis, and an independent cohort replicated the association. An apparent linkage of common viral pathogens to several of the most significant clusters emerged in a later analysis.

The TCR originated in a middle-aged woman in good health and CMV-seropositive. Sequenced sample: PBMCs. The chain recombines TRBV10-3 with TRBJ1-2; 9 positions match TRBD1. The CDR3: CASATGGSYGYTF. CDR3 bases: TGTGCCAGCGCCACAGGGGGCAGCTATGGCTACACCTTC.